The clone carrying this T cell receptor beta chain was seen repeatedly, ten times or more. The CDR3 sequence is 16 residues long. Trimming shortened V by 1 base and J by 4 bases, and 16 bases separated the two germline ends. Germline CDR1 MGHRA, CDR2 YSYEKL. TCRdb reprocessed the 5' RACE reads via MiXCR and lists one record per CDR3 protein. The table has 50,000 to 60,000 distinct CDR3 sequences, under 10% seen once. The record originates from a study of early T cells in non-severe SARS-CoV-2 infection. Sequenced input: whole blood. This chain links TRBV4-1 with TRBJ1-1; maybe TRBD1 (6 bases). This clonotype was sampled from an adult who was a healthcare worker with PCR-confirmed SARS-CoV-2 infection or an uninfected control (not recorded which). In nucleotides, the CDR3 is TGCGCCAGCAGCCAAGGCGCGGGGGCGCTAGCCACTGAAGCTTTCTTT. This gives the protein CASSQGAGALATEAFF.